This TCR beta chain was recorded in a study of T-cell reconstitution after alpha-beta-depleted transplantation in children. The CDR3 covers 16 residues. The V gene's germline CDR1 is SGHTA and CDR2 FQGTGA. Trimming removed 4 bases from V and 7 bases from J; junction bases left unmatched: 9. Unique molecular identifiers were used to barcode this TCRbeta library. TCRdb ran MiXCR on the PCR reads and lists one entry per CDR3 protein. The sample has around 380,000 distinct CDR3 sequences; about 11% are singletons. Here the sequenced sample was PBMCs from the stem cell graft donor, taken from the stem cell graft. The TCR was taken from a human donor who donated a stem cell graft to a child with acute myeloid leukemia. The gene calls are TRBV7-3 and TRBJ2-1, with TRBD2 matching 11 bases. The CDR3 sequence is CASSSYVAGGPNEQFF. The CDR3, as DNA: TGTGCCAGCAGCTCCTACGTAGCGGGGGGGCCGAATGAGCAGTTCTTC.